Following are 21 T cell receptor beta chains from one sample sequenced in a study of human T cells and chemical hapten exposure. In TCRdb, the RACE reads were re-called with MiXCR into one record per CDR3 protein. The sample contains 75,000 to 90,000 distinct CDR3 sequences, 6% to 9% of which appear only once. Stated time point: patch test 1, 2 weeks after DPC sensitization. Specified treatment: therapeutic diphenylcyclopropenone sensitization with weekly scalp DPC. The sequences come from whole blood, collected in connection with sensitization to the hapten diphenylcyclopropenone (DPC). These receptors were collected from a young woman with alopecia areata. Some clones in this sample may be carry-over from other donors' samples.

Comment on this clonotype: A clone one base away is much larger, so this may be a read error. The rearrangement joins TRBV18 to TRBJ1-1; 10 nucleotides align to TRBD1. With 3 bases clipped from V and 7 bases from J, the junction kept 11 bases outside the gene matches. This CDR3 is built from 16 residues. Germline assignment: CDR1 KGHSH and CDR2 LQKENI. CDR3 nucleotide sequence: TGTGCCAGCTCACCCATGACAGGGGGCGGGCTTCTTGAAGCTTTCTTT. Its translation: CASSPMTGGGLLEAFF.

This clonotype was seen many times. The CDR3 sequence is CSARPHHSGANVLTF. The CDR3 DNA reads as TGCAGTGCTAGACCCCACCACTCTGGGGCCAACGTCCTGACTTTC. The V call is TRBV20-1, the J call TRBJ2-6, with no clear D. Trimming removed 2 bases at V and 0 bases at J, with 8 bases between. Germline-derived CDR1 and CDR2 are DFQATT and SNEGSKA (reference sequence). The length of the CDR3 is 15 residues.

This clonotype has only a few counts. The chain combines TRBV3-1 with TRBJ1-5, with a possible D match to TRBD1 (6 bases). Trimming pared 4 bases from V and 3 bases from J, leaving 13 bases between. Per the germline V gene, CDR1 is LGHDT and CDR2 is YNNKEL (reference sequence). The CDR3 has 15 amino acids. The CDR3 sequence: CASSPQTGSNQPQHF. DNA for the CDR3: TGTGCCAGCAGCCCCCAGACAGGCTCCAATCAGCCCCAGCATTTT. The variable domain in full, with the rest retrieved from reference TRBV3-1 and TRBJ1-5, is DTAVSQTPKYLVTQMGNDKSIKCEQNLGHDTMYWYKQDSKKFLKIMFSYNNKELIINETVPNRFSPKSPDKAHLNLHINSLELGDSAVYFCASSPQTGSNQPQHFGDGTRLSIL.

This rearrangement joins TRBV29-1 to TRBJ2-5; no definite D call. This CDR3 is built from 14 residues. In germline, CDR1 is SQVTM, CDR2 ANQGSEA. With 3 bases removed from V and 1 base from J, the gap between germline ends came to 12 bases. The CDR3 sequence is CSVEPRQAQETQYF. As DNA, the CDR3 is TGCAGCGTTGAGCCGCGGCAGGCCCAAGAGACCCAGTACTTC.

V usage is TRBV6-2 or TRBV6-3 and J usage is TRBJ2-3; D is unclear. V was clipped by 1 base and J by 0 bases, with 11 bases between them. The CDR3 loop spans 16 amino acids. Germline values: CDR1 MNHEY, CDR2 SVGEGT. Here the CDR3 reads CASSYWANPSTDTQYF. CDR3 nucleotide sequence: TGTGCCAGCAGTTACTGGGCGAACCCTAGCACAGATACGCAGTATTTT.

The table lists this clonotype with many counts. CDR3 region: CASSELYNQPQHF. CDR3 nucleotides: TGTGCCAGCAGTGAGCTCTACAATCAGCCCCAGCATTTT. The V and J genes are TRBV2 and TRBJ1-5; D not resolved. The V and J ends lost 3 bases and 3 bases respectively, with 6 bases between them. From germline, CDR1 is SNHLY and CDR2 FYNNEI. The CDR3 is 13 residues long.

This clonotype was seen repeatedly, ten times or more. The chain couples TRBV20-1 to TRBJ1-5; D might be TRBD1 (6 bases). Trimming removed 2 bases from V and 4 bases from J, with 12 bases in between. Germline CDR1 DFQATT, CDR2 SNEGSKA (reference sequence). The CDR3 spans 14 residues. The CDR3 DNA reads as TGCAGTGCTAGACGGAGTCAGGGGAATCAGCCCCAGCATTTT. Translating it yields CSARRSQGNQPQHF.

In its sample, this clonotype was seen many times. The chain is built from TRBV5-1 and TRBJ2-7; D ambiguous. Trimming removed 2 bases at V and 3 bases at J, with 9 bases between. In germline, CDR1 is SGHRS, CDR2 YFSETQ. The CDR3 totals 13 residues. CDR3 nucleotide sequence: TGCGCCAGCAGCTTTCGTTCCGGCTACGAGCAGTACTTC. The encoded protein is CASSFRSGYEQYF.

There are many counts of this clonotype. The chain has TRBV5-6 and TRBJ1-3; D possibly corresponds to TRBD1 (6 bases). The CDR3 spans 17 residues. CDR1 is SGHDT, CDR2 YYEEEE, per germline. The germline V and J ends were trimmed by 0 bases and 0 bases, with 13 bases remaining between them. The CDR3 is CASSLAPDSYSGNTIYF. The DNA for the CDR3 is TGTGCCAGCAGCTTGGCCCCGGACAGCTACTCTGGAAACACCATATATTTT. Filled out from reference TRBV5-6 and TRBJ1-3, the complete variable domain reads DAGVTQSPTHLIKTRGQQVTLRCSPKSGHDTVSWYQQALGQGPQFIFQYYEEEERQRGNFPDRFSGHQFPNYSSELNVNALLLGDSALYLCASSLAPDSYSGNTIYFGEGSWLTVV.

The chain recombines TRBV14 with TRBJ2-1; weak D call: TRBD2 (5 bases). The V gene lost 3 bases and the J gene lost 8 bases, with 20 bases spanning the gap. CDR1 SGHDN and CDR2 FVKESK come from the germline V gene. CDR3 size: 16 residues. Here the CDR3 DNA reads TGTGCCAGCAGCCAGCAGAACACGGGGTCTGGAGATGAGCAGTTCTTC. This sequence encodes CASSQQNTGSGDEQFF.

This clonotype showed up many times. The rearrangement uses TRBV2 and TRBJ1-1; D unresolved. CDR1 is SNHLY and CDR2 is FYNNEI in the germline V gene. Trimming shortened V by 7 bases and J by 1 base, and 10 bases separated the two germline ends. There are 13 residues in the CDR3. CDR3 sequence reads: CASIMATNTEAFF. CDR3 nucleotide sequence: TGTGCCAGCATCATGGCTACGAACACTGAAGCTTTCTTT. Supplemented by reference TRBV2 and TRBJ1-1, the full variable domain reads EPEVTQTPSHQVTQMGQEVILRCVPISNHLYFYWYRQILGQKVEFLVSFYNNEISEKSEIFDDQFSVERPDGSNFTLKIRSTKLEDSAMYFCASIMATNTEAFFGQGTRLTVV.

The CDR3 region is CASQYDRNYGYTF. The CDR3 coding sequence is TGTGCCAGCCAGTACGACAGGAACTATGGCTACACCTTC. This chain connects TRBV28 to TRBJ1-2, with TRBD1 as a possible D gene (6 bases). Germline lookup yields CDR1 MDHEN and CDR2 SYDVKM. The CDR3 sequence is 13 residues long. The V gene lost 8 bases and the J gene lost 2 bases, with 12 bases spanning the gap.

This sequence joins TRBV6-1 and TRBJ2-7, with a tentative D call TRBD2 (6 bases). V lost 4 bases to trimming and J lost 3 bases, with 13 bases between them. The CDR3 extends over 14 amino acids. Germline-derived CDR1 and CDR2 are MNHNS and SASEGT. The CDR3 nucleotides read TGTGCCAGCAGTGCAGTCGCGGGGATCTACGAGCAGTACTTC. Its protein is CASSAVAGIYEQYF.

This clonotype was picked up many times. The gene calls are TRBV14 and TRBJ2-3; 9 bases are shared with TRBD2. With V trimmed by 2 bases and J by 3 bases, 9 bases remained unmatched. The CDR3 is made up of 17 amino acids. The germline gives CDR1 SGHDN, CDR2 FVKESK. The CDR3 DNA reads TGTGCCAGCAGCCAAATGCTAGCGGGGATGGGGACAGATACGCAGTATTTT. Its protein product is CASSQMLAGMGTDTQYF.

The chain uses TRBV20-1 and TRBJ2-1; D is perhaps TRBD2 (5 bases). Germline CDR1 reads DFQATT; CDR2 reads SNEGSKA (reference sequence). CDR3 length equals 14 residues. V was clipped by 2 bases and J by 8 bases, with 16 bases between them. The CDR3 DNA is TGCAGTGCTAGACCCCCAGCGGTAGACTATGAGCAGTTCTTC. Translation gives CSARPPAVDYEQFF.

This clonotype has at least ten counts. The chain carries TRBV5-1 and TRBJ2-5, with D possibly called TRBD1 or TRBD2 (5 bases each). Trimming left V 0 bases short and J 4 bases short, with 10 bases between. This CDR3 has 14 residues. Germline V gene lookup returns CDR1 SGHRS and CDR2 YFSETQ. CDR3 loop: CASSLGLRGETQYF. CDR3 DNA sequence: TGCGCCAGCAGCTTGGGACTGAGGGGAGAGACCCAGTACTTC.

This clonotype has ten or more counts. The chain couples TRBV5-6 to TRBJ1-5; D gene uncertain. The CDR3 consists of 13 residues. Deletions cut 1 base from V and 6 bases from J, with 8 bases between. Germline lookup yields CDR1 SGHDT and CDR2 YYEEEE. The CDR3 sequence: CASSLTGTQPQHF. The CDR3 DNA follows: TGTGCCAGCAGCTTGACGGGAACTCAGCCCCAGCATTTT. The variable domain in full, completed from reference TRBV5-6 and TRBJ1-5, reads DAGVTQSPTHLIKTRGQQVTLRCSPKSGHDTVSWYQQALGQGPQFIFQYYEEEERQRGNFPDRFSGHQFPNYSSELNVNALLLGDSALYLCASSLTGTQPQHFGDGTRLSIL.

In this sample, this clonotype turned up a few times. In nucleotides, the CDR3 is TGTGCCTCCCTGGAGGGAGGGAGAACAGATACGCAGTATTTT. Amino acid sequence: CASLEGGRTDTQYF. The chain is built from TRBV5-6 and TRBJ2-3; 7 bases align to TRBD2. The CDR3 contains 14 residues. The V gene end was trimmed by 10 bases and the J gene end by 3 bases; junction bases not matched to a gene: 11. Looked up from germline, CDR1 is SGHDT and CDR2 is YYEEEE. The variable domain in full, completed from reference TRBV5-6 and TRBJ2-3, reads DAGVTQSPTHLIKTRGQQVTLRCSPKSGHDTVSWYQQALGQGPQFIFQYYEEEERQRGNFPDRFSGHQFPNYSSELNVNALLLGDSALYLCASLEGGRTDTQYFGPGTRLTVL.

The V and J genes are TRBV11-2 and TRBJ1-5; maybe TRBD1 (6 bases). CDR3 length: 16 residues. Germline V gives CDR1 SGHAT, CDR2 FQNNGV. The ends were cut back, 1 base at V and 0 bases at J, with 10 bases in the middle. The CDR3 loop is CASSLGTGYSNQPQHF. In DNA, the CDR3 is TGTGCCAGCAGCTTAGGCACAGGGTATAGCAATCAGCCCCAGCATTTT.

Concerning this clonotype: A much larger clone differs by one base, so this may be a read error. The chain has TRBV15 and TRBJ1-1, with D tentatively TRBD1 (5 bases). Trimming removed 4 bases from V and 4 bases from J, with 7 bases in between. This CDR3 is built from 12 residues. Germline V gene data show CDR1 as LNHNV and CDR2 as YYDKDF (reference sequence). CDR3 in amino acids: CATSNGGTEAFF. The CDR3 DNA is TGTGCCACCAGCAACGGGGGCACTGAAGCTTTCTTT.

This clonotype occurred many times. This sequence joins TRBV7-9 and TRBJ1-4, with a possible D match to TRBD1 (6 bases). Trimming pared 3 bases from V and 12 bases from J, leaving 23 bases between. Germline V lookup: CDR1 SEHNR, CDR2 FQNEAQ (reference sequence). The CDR3 runs 16 residues. For the CDR3, the DNA is TGTGCCAGCAGCTTGTCAGGGGCGAGGGGGAATGACCAACTGTTTTTT. It encodes CASSLSGARGNDQLFF.